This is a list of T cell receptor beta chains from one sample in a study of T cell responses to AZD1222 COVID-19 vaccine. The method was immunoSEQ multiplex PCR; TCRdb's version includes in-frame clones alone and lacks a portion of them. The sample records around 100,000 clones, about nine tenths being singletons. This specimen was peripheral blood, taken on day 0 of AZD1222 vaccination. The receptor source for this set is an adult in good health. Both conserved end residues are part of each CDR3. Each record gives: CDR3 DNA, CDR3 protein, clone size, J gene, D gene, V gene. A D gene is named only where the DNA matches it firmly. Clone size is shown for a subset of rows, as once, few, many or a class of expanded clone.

cdr3_nt: TGTGCCAGCAGCGAGAATTACGAGGGCTACACCTTC
cdr3_aa: CASSENYEGYTF
clone_size: .
j_call: TRBJ1-2
d_call: .
v_call: TRBV12-3/TRBV12-4

cdr3_nt: TGTGCCAGCAGTTACACGGACTGGAGCACTGAAGCTTTCTTT
cdr3_aa: CASSYTDWSTEAFF
clone_size: .
j_call: TRBJ1-1
d_call: .
v_call: TRBV6-5

cdr3_nt: TGTGCCAGCAGCTTAGGGTCACCCCTCCACTTT
cdr3_aa: CASSLGSPLHF
clone_size: .
j_call: TRBJ1-6
d_call: .
v_call: TRBV11-2

cdr3_nt: TGTGCCAGCAGGGAGGACAGGGCCCCTAACTATGGCTACACCTTC
cdr3_aa: CASREDRAPNYGYTF
clone_size: .
j_call: TRBJ1-2
d_call: TRBD1
v_call: TRBV6-5

cdr3_nt: TGTGCCAGCAGTTACGAGGGTCCCCCCAGCTCACCCCTCCACTTT
cdr3_aa: CASSYEGPPSSPLHF
clone_size: .
j_call: TRBJ1-6
d_call: .
v_call: TRBV6-5

cdr3_nt: TGTGCCTGGCAGCAGGGTAGGGACGGGGAGCTGTTTTTT
cdr3_aa: CAWQQGRDGELFF
clone_size: .
j_call: TRBJ2-2
d_call: .
v_call: TRBV30

cdr3_nt: TGCGCCAGCAGCCCTCGGACAGGGGATCCCCACGAGCAGTACTTC
cdr3_aa: CASSPRTGDPHEQYF
clone_size: .
j_call: TRBJ2-7
d_call: TRBD1
v_call: TRBV5-1

cdr3_nt: TGTGCCAGCAGCTTGGGGGTGAACACTGAAGCTTTCTTT
cdr3_aa: CASSLGVNTEAFF
clone_size: .
j_call: TRBJ1-1
d_call: .
v_call: TRBV5-6

cdr3_nt: TGTGCCAGCAGCCGAAATCTATGGGTGGATACGCAGTATTTT
cdr3_aa: CASSRNLWVDTQYF
clone_size: .
j_call: TRBJ2-3
d_call: .
v_call: TRBV27

cdr3_nt: TGTGCCAGTAGTATCCAACAGGGTACCGAGCAGTACTTC
cdr3_aa: CASSIQQGTEQYF
clone_size: few
j_call: TRBJ2-7
d_call: .
v_call: TRBV19

cdr3_nt: TGTGCCAGCAGTAAGGGGGGCAGGTATGGCTACACCTTC
cdr3_aa: CASSKGGRYGYTF
clone_size: few
j_call: TRBJ1-2
d_call: .
v_call: TRBV28